These 21 T cell receptor beta chains were all obtained from the same sample, sequenced in a study of OX40 agonist ivuxolimab in advanced cancers. Profiled with immunoSEQ multiplex PCR; TCRdb holds only in-frame clones, not every one. The table lists over 30,000 clones, roughly 78% of them singletons. The starting material was CD4+ or CD8+ T cells sorted from blood, obtained in a trial of the OX40 agonist ivuxolimab. The receptors were sampled from an adult with an advanced solid tumor such as melanoma, head and neck, liver or kidney cancer.

The V and J genes are TRBV19 and TRBJ2-7, with TRBD1 matching 8 bases. V lost 5 bases and J lost 0; bases outside the gene matches: 9. Per the germline V gene, CDR1 is LNHDA and CDR2 is SQIVND (reference sequence). CDR3 length: 16 residues. CDR3 region: CASSDLGQGSSYEQYF. The CDR3 nucleotides read TGTGCCAGTAGTGATCTCGGACAGGGCAGCTCCTACGAGCAGTACTTC.

The rearrangement uses TRBV2 and TRBJ2-1; 13 positions agree with TRBD2. With V trimmed by 6 bases and J by 6 bases, 5 bases remained unmatched. The CDR3 extends over 15 amino acids. Germline V gene sequence: CDR1 SNHLY, CDR2 FYNNEI. The CDR3 DNA is TGTGCCAGCAGGGCAAGGACTAGCGGGGGCAATGAGCAGTTCTTC. Protein sequence: CASRARTSGGNEQFF.

The J gene is TRBJ1-2, the V gene TRBV14, with a possible D match to TRBD1 (5 bases). The CDR3 loop spans 15 amino acids. Germline V gene sequence: CDR1 SGHDN, CDR2 FVKESK. V was shortened by 0 bases and J by 4 bases, with 12 bases between the two germline ends. The CDR3 protein is CASSQDGDRRYGYTF. The CDR3 bases are TGTGCCAGCAGCCAAGACGGGGACCGCCGCTATGGCTACACCTTC.

V usage is TRBV21-1 and J usage is TRBJ1-4. TRBV21-1 is a listed pseudogene. The CDR3 covers 15 residues. CDR3 loop: CASSRGDPSNEKLFF. The CDR3 DNA sequence: TGTGCCAGCAGCAGAGGGGACCCGTCTAATGAAAAACTGTTTTTT.

The gene calls are TRBV7-8 and TRBJ2-5; D gene ambiguous. From germline, CDR1 is SGHVS and CDR2 FQNEAQ. V was cut by 5 bases and J by 5 bases, with 12 bases left in between. This CDR3 is built from 13 residues. The CDR3 is CASSLRLGETQYF. The CDR3 DNA follows: TGTGCCAGCAGCCTACGGCTGGGGGAGACCCAGTACTTC.

The CDR3 coding sequence is TGTGCCATCAGTGGCGTGGGAGAGACCCAGTACTTC. Protein product: CAISGVGETQYF. The chain employs TRBV10-3 and TRBJ2-5; D not resolved. Germline V gene lookup returns CDR1 ENHRY and CDR2 SYGVKD. The germline V and J ends were trimmed by 4 bases and 4 bases, with 7 bases remaining between them. The CDR3 is made up of 12 amino acids.

This sequence joins TRBV7-2 and TRBJ1-4, with a weak D call TRBD1 (5 bases). The CDR3 sequence is 15 residues long. Germline CDR1 is SGHTA and CDR2 is FQGNSA. Trimming pared 0 bases from V and 7 bases from J, leaving 12 bases between. CDR3 protein: CASSLAGVSGEKLFF. The CDR3, as DNA: TGTGCCAGCAGCTTAGCAGGGGTATCTGGTGAAAAACTGTTTTTT. Full variable domain (outside the CDR3, taken from reference TRBV7-2 and TRBJ1-4): GAGVSQSPSNKVTEKGKDVELRCDPISGHTALYWYRQSLGQGLEFLIYFQGNSAPDKSGLPSDRFSAERTGGSVSTLTIQRTQQEDSAVYLCASSLAGVSGEKLFFGSGTQLSVL.

This clone was found once. The chain combines TRBV18 with TRBJ2-2; TRBD2 agrees at 9 bases. V lost 2 bases and J lost 4; bases outside the gene matches: 8. Germline V gives CDR1 KGHSH, CDR2 LQKENI. The CDR3 is 17 amino acids. The CDR3 spells CASSPAISGGSTGELFF. The DNA for the CDR3 is TGTGCCAGCTCACCAGCGATTAGCGGGGGATCCACCGGGGAGCTGTTTTTT.

The chain combines TRBV28 with TRBJ2-7; D might be TRBD1 (5 bases). CDR3 length equals 13 residues. V was shortened by 5 bases and J by 3 bases, with 11 bases between the two germline ends. Germline CDR1 is MDHEN and CDR2 is SYDVKM. The CDR3 DNA is TGTGCCAGCAGTACTACAGGTCTCTACGAGCAGTACTTC. Translating it yields CASSTTGLYEQYF.

This clone was seen only a few times. The V call is TRBV19, the J call TRBJ1-1, with D unresolved. Germline CDR1 reads LNHDA; CDR2 reads SQIVND (reference sequence). CDR3 length: 13 residues. Trimming removed 4 bases at V and 2 bases at J, with 8 bases between. The CDR3 DNA is TGTGCCAGTAGTAACCAGGCTAACACTGAAGCTTTCTTT. Its protein product is CASSNQANTEAFF.

The chain links TRBV6-1 to TRBJ2-5, with TRBD1 as a possible D gene (5 bases). Germline values: CDR1 MNHNS, CDR2 SASEGT. CDR3 length: 13 residues. The germline V and J ends were trimmed by 0 bases and 4 bases, with 6 bases remaining between them. CDR3 residues: CASSEAGRETQYF. In DNA form, the CDR3 reads TGTGCCAGCAGTGAAGCGGGGCGAGAGACCCAGTACTTC.

Here the CDR3 reads CASSPPRWVGRALVETQYF. CDR3 nucleotides: TGTGCCAGCTCACCACCGAGGTGGGTCGGGAGGGCCCTCGTAGAGACCCAGTACTTC. This chain uses TRBV18 with TRBJ2-5; TRBD2 agrees at 8 bases. The germline CDR1 and CDR2 sequences are KGHSH and LQKENI. The CDR3 runs 19 residues. Unmatched junction bases numbered 16, after V lost 0 bases and J lost 4 bases.

This clone occurred a few times. The chain links TRBV6-5 to TRBJ1-5, with a weak D call TRBD1 (5 bases). This CDR3 comprises 14 residues. Per germline, CDR1 MNHEY and CDR2 SVGAGI. Trimming removed 2 bases from V and 6 bases from J, with 11 bases in between. CDR3 coding DNA: TGTGCCAGCAGTTACCCCCAGGGAGTTCAGCCCCAGCATTTT. This codes for CASSYPQGVQPQHF.

This chain connects TRBV5-6 to TRBJ1-3; D unresolved. Trimming took off 2 bases at V and 0 bases at J, with 6 bases between the two ends. Germline V gene lookup returns CDR1 SGHDT and CDR2 YYEEEE. The CDR3 contains 14 residues. CDR3: CASSFQSSGNTIYF. CDR3 DNA sequence: TGTGCCAGCAGCTTTCAGAGCTCTGGAAACACCATATATTTT.

The V call is TRBV2, the J call TRBJ2-6; TRBD2 is a possible D gene (5 bases). V gave up 8 bases and J gave up 0 bases, with 8 bases separating them. The CDR3 runs 14 residues. Germline values: CDR1 SNHLY, CDR2 FYNNEI. CDR3 bases: TGTGCCAGCGACCGGGACTCTGGGGCCAACGTCCTGACTTTC. It encodes CASDRDSGANVLTF. The full variable domain, its missing parts supplied by reference TRBV2 and TRBJ2-6, is EPEVTQTPSHQVTQMGQEVILRCVPISNHLYFYWYRQILGQKVEFLVSFYNNEISEKSEIFDDQFSVERPDGSNFTLKIRSTKLEDSAMYFCASDRDSGANVLTFGAGSRLTVL.

This sequence joins TRBV30 and TRBJ2-3; TRBD2 agrees at 11 bases. The J segment lost 6 bases and the V segment lost 0 bases, leaving 8 bases of the junction unmatched. Germline V gene sequence: CDR1 GTSNPN, CDR2 SVGIG (reference sequence). This CDR3 comprises 16 residues. This CDR3 reads CAWSVLLAGVTDTQYF. The CDR3 DNA reads as TGTGCCTGGAGTGTACTACTAGCGGGGGTTACGGATACGCAGTATTTT.

On this clone itself: Mismatch with germline at one junction end may stem from a read error. The genes are TRBV7-7 and TRBJ2-1; no reliable D call. The germline V gene encodes CDR1 SSHAT and CDR2 FNYEAQ (reference sequence). The CDR3 has 17 amino acids. The CDR3 here is CASSLTAGFSSYNEQFF. CDR3 bases: TGTGCTAGCAGCTTAACGGCAGGTTTTAGCTCCTACAATGAGCAGTTCTTC.

The chain employs TRBV5-1 and TRBJ1-5, with a possible D match to TRBD1 (5 bases). Germline values: CDR1 SGHRS, CDR2 YFSETQ. There are 16 residues in the CDR3. V lost 4 bases, J lost 7 bases, and 21 bases lay in between. The CDR3 bases are TGCGCCAGCAGCCCTCCGGGGCAGGCTGTCCGGCAGCCCCAGCATTTT. Translation: CASSPPGQAVRQPQHF.

This clone was found once. The chain has TRBV6-5 and TRBJ2-7, with no clear D. V was pared by 7 bases and J by 0 bases, with 13 bases between. The CDR3 runs 14 residues. Looked up from germline, CDR1 is MNHEY and CDR2 is SVGAGI. CDR3 nucleotides: TGTGCCAGCATCTTTGAGATTTCCTCCTACGAGCAGTACTTC. Translating gives CASIFEISSYEQYF.

This chain joins TRBV5-1 and TRBJ2-7; D might be TRBD1 (5 bases). The CDR3 loop spans 14 amino acids. Germline V gives CDR1 SGHRS, CDR2 YFSETQ. V lost 0 bases and J lost 0, with 7 bases in between. The CDR3 protein is CASSLEGRSYEQYF. The CDR3 nucleotides are TGCGCCAGCAGCTTGGAGGGGCGCTCCTACGAGCAGTACTTC.

This clone is a singleton in its sample. V and J are TRBV6-5 and TRBJ2-1; TRBD2 might be the D (6 bases). This CDR3 comprises 14 residues. Germline V gene lookup returns CDR1 MNHEY and CDR2 SVGAGI. V lost 2 bases, J lost 8 bases, and 13 bases lay in between. This CDR3 is CASSYLTSLHEQFF. CDR3 DNA sequence: TGTGCCAGCAGTTACCTCACTAGCTTACATGAGCAGTTCTTC.